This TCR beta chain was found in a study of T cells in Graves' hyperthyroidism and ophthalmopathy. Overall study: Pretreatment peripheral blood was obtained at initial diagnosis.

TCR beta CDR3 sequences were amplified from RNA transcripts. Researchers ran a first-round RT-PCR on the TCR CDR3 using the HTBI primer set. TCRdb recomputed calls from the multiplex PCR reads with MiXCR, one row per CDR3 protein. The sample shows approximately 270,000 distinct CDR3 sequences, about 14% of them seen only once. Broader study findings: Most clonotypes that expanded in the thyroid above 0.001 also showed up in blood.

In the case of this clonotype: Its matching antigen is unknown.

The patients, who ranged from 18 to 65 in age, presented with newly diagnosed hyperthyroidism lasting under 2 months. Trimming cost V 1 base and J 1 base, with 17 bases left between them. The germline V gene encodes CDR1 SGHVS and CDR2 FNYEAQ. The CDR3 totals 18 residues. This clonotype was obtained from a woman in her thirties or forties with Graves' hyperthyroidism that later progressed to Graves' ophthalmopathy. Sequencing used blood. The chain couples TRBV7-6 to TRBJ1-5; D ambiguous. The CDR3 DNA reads TGTGCCAGCAGCTTAGGCCGATTTAAAGGGATAAGCAATCAGCCCCAGCATTTT. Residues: CASSLGRFKGISNQPQHF.